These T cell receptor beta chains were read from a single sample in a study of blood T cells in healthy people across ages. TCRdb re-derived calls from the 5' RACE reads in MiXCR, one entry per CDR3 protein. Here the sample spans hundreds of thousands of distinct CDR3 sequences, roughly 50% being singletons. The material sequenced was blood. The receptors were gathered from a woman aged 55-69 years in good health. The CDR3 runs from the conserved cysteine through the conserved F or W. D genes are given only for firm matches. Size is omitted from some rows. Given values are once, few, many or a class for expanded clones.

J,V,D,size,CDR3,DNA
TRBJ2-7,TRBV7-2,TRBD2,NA,CASSARLAGSYEQYF,TGTGCCAGCAGCGCCAGGCTAGCGGGCTCCTACGAGCAGTACTTC
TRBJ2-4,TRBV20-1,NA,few,CSAEPGGNIQYF,TGCAGTGCTGAGCCGGGCGGTAACATTCAGTACTTC
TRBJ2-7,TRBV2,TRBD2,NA,CATRLAGYNEQYF,TGTGCCACTAGACTAGCGGGGTACAATGAGCAGTACTTC
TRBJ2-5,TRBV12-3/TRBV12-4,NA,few,CASSFSRRPGWETQYF,TGTGCCAGCAGTTTCAGTAGGCGCCCCGGGTGGGAGACCCAGTACTTC
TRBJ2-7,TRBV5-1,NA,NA,CASSEGPLDYEQYF,TGCGCCAGCAGCGAGGGACCTTTAGATTACGAGCAGTACTTC
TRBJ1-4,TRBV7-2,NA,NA,CASSFSQGVEKLFF,TGTGCCAGCAGCTTCTCACAGGGCGTTGAAAAACTGTTTTTT
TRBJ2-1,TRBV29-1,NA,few,CSAGQGVRFF,TGCAGCGCTGGTCAGGGCGTGCGGTTCTTC
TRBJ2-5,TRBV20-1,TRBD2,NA,CSAETSGPQETQYF,TGCAGTGCTGAGACTAGCGGCCCCCAAGAGACCCAGTACTTC
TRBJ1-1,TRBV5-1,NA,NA,CASSLEPGRGNTEAFF,TGCGCCAGCAGCTTGGAGCCGGGCAGGGGGAACACTGAAGCTTTCTTT
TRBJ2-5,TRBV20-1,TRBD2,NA,CSARRGAGSGRRQETQYF,TGCAGTGCTAGAAGGGGGGCAGGTAGCGGGAGACGGCAAGAGACCCAGTACTTC
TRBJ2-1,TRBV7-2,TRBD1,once,CASSYPGQNHNEQFF,TGTGCCAGCAGCTATCCGGGACAGAACCACAATGAGCAGTTCTTC
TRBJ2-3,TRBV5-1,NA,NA,CASSLIPLKARDTQYF,TGCGCCAGCAGCTTGATCCCTCTCAAGGCTCGGGATACGCAGTATTTT
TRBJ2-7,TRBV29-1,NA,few,CSVERLPSYEQYF,TGCAGCGTTGAAAGGCTGCCGTCCTACGAGCAGTACTTC
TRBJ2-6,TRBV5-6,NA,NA,CASSTSAGANVLTF,TGTGCCAGCAGCACCAGTGCTGGGGCCAACGTCCTGACTTTC
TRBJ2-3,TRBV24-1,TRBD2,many,CATSRSGGGDTQYF,TGTGCCACCAGCCGCAGCGGGGGAGGCGATACGCAGTATTTT
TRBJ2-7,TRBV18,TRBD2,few,CASSPLTSFDEQYF,TGTGCCAGCTCACCACTGACTAGCTTCGATGAGCAGTACTTC
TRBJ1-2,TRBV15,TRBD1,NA,CATSQRTGIGYTF,TGTGCCACCAGCCAACGGACAGGTATCGGCTACACCTTC
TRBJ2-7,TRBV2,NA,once,CASSAVWDYEQYF,TGTGCCAGCAGCGCGGTATGGGACTACGAGCAGTACTTC
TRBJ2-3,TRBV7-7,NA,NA,CASSLDGTDTQYF,TGTGCTAGCAGTCTAGACGGGACAGATACGCAGTATTTT
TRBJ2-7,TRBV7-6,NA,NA,CASSISRGYEQYF,TGTGCCAGCAGCATAAGCAGGGGCTACGAGCAGTACTTC
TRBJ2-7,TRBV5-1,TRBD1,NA,CARSLVRGRENEQYF,TGCGCCAGGAGCTTGGTCAGGGGGCGAGAGAACGAGCAGTACTTC
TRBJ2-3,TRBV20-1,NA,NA,CSARNPDTQYF,TGCAGTGCTAGGAACCCAGATACGCAGTATTTT
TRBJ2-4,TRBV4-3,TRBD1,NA,CASSQGTGGQETQCF,TGCGCCAGCAGCCAAGGTACAGGGGGCCAAGAGACCCAGTGCTTC
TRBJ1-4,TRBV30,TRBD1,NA,CAWGGTGTWTTNEKLFF,TGTGCCTGGGGTGGGACAGGTACTTGGACAACTAATGAAAAACTGTTTTTT
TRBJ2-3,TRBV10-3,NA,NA,CAISEATDTQYF,TGTGCCATCAGTGAAGCGACAGATACGCAGTATTTT
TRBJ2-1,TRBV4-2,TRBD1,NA,CTSSLGQGWDEQFF,TGTACCAGCAGCCTTGGACAGGGTTGGGATGAGCAGTTCTTC
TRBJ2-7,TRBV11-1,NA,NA,CASSDGLSYEQYF,TGTGCCAGCAGCGACGGGCTCTCCTACGAGCAGTACTTC
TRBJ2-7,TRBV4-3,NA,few,CASSQLAISSYEQYF,TGCGCCAGCAGCCAACTAGCGATAAGCTCCTACGAGCAGTACTTC
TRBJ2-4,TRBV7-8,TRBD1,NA,CASSFRDRVAIQYF,TGTGCCAGCAGCTTCAGGGACAGGGTAGCCATTCAGTACTTC
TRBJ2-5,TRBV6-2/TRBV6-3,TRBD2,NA,CASIFSGRAGETQYF,TGTGCCAGCATTTTTAGCGGGAGGGCTGGAGAGACCCAGTACTTC
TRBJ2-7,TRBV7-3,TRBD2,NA,CASSLTSGRAGVGEQYF,TGTGCCAGCAGCTTAACTTCTGGACGAGCGGGAGTCGGCGAGCAGTACTTC
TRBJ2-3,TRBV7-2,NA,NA,CASTWRASFTDTQYF,TGTGCCAGCACTTGGAGGGCCTCCTTCACAGATACGCAGTATTTT
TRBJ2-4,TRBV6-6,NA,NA,CASSPDWDLAKNIQYF,TGTGCCAGCAGCCCAGATTGGGATTTAGCCAAAAACATTCAGTACTTC
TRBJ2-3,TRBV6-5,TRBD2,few,CASRRTSGRVADTQYF,TGTGCCAGCAGGAGGACTAGCGGGAGGGTGGCGGATACGCAGTATTTT
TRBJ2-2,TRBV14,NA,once,CASSQGWGTGELFF,TGTGCCAGCAGCCAAGGGTGGGGCACCGGGGAGCTGTTTTTT
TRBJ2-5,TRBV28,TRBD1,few,CASSSGTGLQETQYF,TGTGCCAGCAGTTCCGGGACAGGACTACAAGAGACCCAGTACTTC
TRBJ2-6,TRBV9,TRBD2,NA,CASSPHVGLADYPGANVLTF,TGTGCCAGCAGCCCTCACGTTGGACTAGCCGATTATCCTGGGGCCAACGTCCTGACTTTC
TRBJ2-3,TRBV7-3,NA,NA,CASSLSGGAGDTQYF,TGTGCCAGCAGCTTAAGCGGTGGGGCGGGAGATACGCAGTATTTT
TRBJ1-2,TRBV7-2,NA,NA,CASSLVGWDREDNGYTF,TGTGCCAGCAGCTTAGTAGGGTGGGATCGGGAGGACAATGGCTACACCTTC
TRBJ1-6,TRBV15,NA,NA,CATKDTDNSPLHF,TGTGCCACCAAAGACACCGATAATTCACCCCTCCACTTT
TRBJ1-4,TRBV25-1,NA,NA,CASSALLNEKLFF,TGTGCCAGCAGTGCTCTCTTAAATGAAAAACTGTTTTTT